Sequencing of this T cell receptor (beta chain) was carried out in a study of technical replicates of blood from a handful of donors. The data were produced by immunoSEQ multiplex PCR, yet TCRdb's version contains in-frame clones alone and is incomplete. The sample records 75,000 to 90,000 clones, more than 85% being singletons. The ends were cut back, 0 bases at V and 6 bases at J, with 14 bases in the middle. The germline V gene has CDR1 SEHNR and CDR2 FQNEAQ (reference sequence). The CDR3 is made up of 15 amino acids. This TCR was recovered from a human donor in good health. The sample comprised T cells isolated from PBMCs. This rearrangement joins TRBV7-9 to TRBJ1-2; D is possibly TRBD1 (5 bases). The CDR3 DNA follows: TGTGCCAGCAGCTTAGCGTTAGACAGAACCGATGGCTACACCTTC. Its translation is CASSLALDRTDGYTF.